A single sample is the source of the 28 T cell receptor beta chains below, sequenced in a study of blood T cell repertoires in COVID-19. The repertoire was sequenced with immunoSEQ multiplex PCR; TCRdb's copy has only in-frame clones and lacks some. The repertoire holds approximately 98,000 clones, with about 80% as singletons. Sequencing was done on a sample of peripheral blood. The source is a man aged 60 to 69 with acute or convalescent COVID-19.

This clone was counted a single time. The chain has TRBV18 and TRBJ2-7; D gene uncertain. V dropped 3 bases and J dropped 5 bases, with 11 bases sitting between them. Per germline, CDR1 KGHSH and CDR2 LQKENI. This CDR3 comprises 13 residues. The CDR3 region is CASSPRAADEQYF. DNA for the CDR3: TGTGCCAGCTCACCCCGAGCCGCCGACGAGCAGTACTTC.

This clone was counted a few times. J is TRBJ2-7 and V is TRBV25-1; maybe TRBD2 (6 bases). V was shortened by 3 bases and J by 0 bases, with 9 bases between the two germline ends. CDR1 MGHDK and CDR2 SYGVNS come from the germline V gene. This CDR3 spans 14 amino acids. The CDR3 region has the DNA TGTGCCAGCAGTGAGCCGACTAGCTCCTACGAGCAGTACTTC. It yields the protein CASSEPTSSYEQYF.

The chain recombines TRBV27 with TRBJ2-7; 13 bases align to TRBD2. Germline V gene lookup returns CDR1 MNHEY and CDR2 SMNVEV (reference sequence). CDR3 length: 13 amino acids. V was clipped by 4 bases and J by 7 bases; unmatched bases: 1. CDR3 coding DNA: TGTGCCAGCAGTTCGGGACTAGCGGGGGAGCAGTACTTC. As protein: CASSSGLAGEQYF.

This chain uses TRBV19 with TRBJ1-2, with 8 bases matching TRBD1. Germline V gene sequence: CDR1 LNHDA, CDR2 SQIVND (reference sequence). V was clipped by 2 bases and J by 8 bases; unmatched bases: 7. The CDR3 consists of 14 residues. CDR3 protein: CASSITGGVSGYTF. The CDR3 nucleotides are TGTGCCAGTAGTATAACAGGGGGTGTCTCAGGCTACACCTTC. Full variable domain (missing parts from reference TRBV19 and TRBJ1-2): DGGITQSPKYLFRKEGQNVTLSCEQNLNHDAMYWYRQDPGQGLRLIYYSQIVNDFQKGDIAEGYSVSREKKESFPLTVTSAQKNPTAFYLCASSITGGVSGYTFGSGTRLTVV.

This chain connects TRBV3-1 (or the pseudogene TRBV3-2) to TRBJ2-2; D is unresolved. Germline CDR1 is LGHDT and CDR2 is YNNKEL (reference sequence). There are 14 residues in the CDR3. The V gene lost 3 bases and the J gene lost 4 bases, with 9 bases spanning the gap. In DNA, the CDR3 is TGTGCCAGCAGCCAGTCCATAGCCACCGGGGAGCTGTTTTTT. It encodes CASSQSIATGELFF.

This chain links TRBV9 with TRBJ1-1; tentative D call: TRBD1 (5 bases). Trimming cost V 0 bases and J 4 bases, with 13 bases left between them. This CDR3 region has 15 residues. Germline values: CDR1 SGDLS, CDR2 YYNGEE. Written as DNA, the CDR3 is TGTGCCAGCAGCGTAGAGGGGAAGCGTAGCACTGAAGCTTTCTTT. Translation: CASSVEGKRSTEAFF.

The rearrangement joins TRBV6-5 to TRBJ1-5; the D gene is possibly TRBD1 (6 bases). The germline gives CDR1 MNHEY, CDR2 SVGAGI. V gave up 0 bases and J gave up 4 bases, with 10 bases separating them. The CDR3 consists of 15 residues. CDR3 nucleotides: TGTGCCAGCAGTTACTCCGGACAGTTGAATCAGCCCCAGCATTTT. This gives the protein CASSYSGQLNQPQHF.

The DNA for the CDR3 is TGTGCCAGCAGCGTAGCAGGGGACTATGGCTACACCTTC. Amino acid sequence: CASSVAGDYGYTF. The V and J genes are TRBV9 and TRBJ1-2; D is perhaps TRBD1 (6 bases). The CDR3 totals 13 residues. Trimming stripped 0 bases from V and 3 bases from J, with 6 bases between. Germline values: CDR1 SGDLS, CDR2 YYNGEE.

V gene TRBV7-2 combines with J gene TRBJ2-3; weak D call: TRBD1 (5 bases). Trimming took off 2 bases at V and 6 bases at J, with 15 bases between the two ends. The CDR3 is made up of 15 amino acids. From germline, CDR1 is SGHTA and CDR2 FQGNSA. DNA for the CDR3: TGTGCCAGCAGCTTATGGAGCTCAGGGCGGGATACGCAGTATTTT. Its translation: CASSLWSSGRDTQYF.

The chain is built from TRBV19 and TRBJ1-5; no clear D. This CDR3 is 14 amino acids long. Between the trimmed V and J ends, which lost 7 bases and 2 bases, there was a span of 12 bases. Germline CDR1 is LNHDA and CDR2 is SQIVND (reference sequence). In DNA, the CDR3 is TGTGCCAGTACGCAAGGTGAGGGCAATCAGCCCCAGCATTTT. Translation gives CASTQGEGNQPQHF.

The chain carries TRBV18 and TRBJ1-5, with 10 bases identical to TRBD1. CDR3 length: 16 amino acids. V lost 6 bases and J lost 0; bases outside the gene matches: 5. In germline, CDR1 is KGHSH, CDR2 LQKENI. CDR3 protein: CASSFGTGDSNQPQHF. CDR3 coding DNA: TGTGCCAGCTCTTTCGGGACAGGGGATAGCAATCAGCCCCAGCATTTT.

On this clone: The junction shows a germline mismatch at one end, possibly a read error. This chain links TRBV7-7 with TRBJ2-1; the match to TRBD2 covers 9 bases. Germline loops: CDR1 SSHAT, CDR2 FNYEAQ (reference sequence). The CDR3 runs 16 residues. The CDR3 DNA sequence: TGTGCTAGCAGCTTATTGTCGGGCGGGGGGGCCGATGAGCAGTTCTTC. It yields the protein CASSLLSGGGADEQFF.

V usage is TRBV12-3 or TRBV12-4 and J usage is TRBJ2-3; D uncertain. The CDR3 loop spans 11 amino acids. The V end lost 6 bases, the J end lost 5 bases, and 6 bases lay between the germline ends. The CDR3 nucleotides are TGTGCCAGCAGCCCCCGAGATACGCAGTATTTT. It encodes CASSPRDTQYF.

V is TRBV19 and J is TRBJ1-2; perhaps TRBD1 as D (6 bases). The V gene's germline CDR1 is LNHDA and CDR2 SQIVND (reference sequence). The CDR3 runs 15 residues. Trimming stripped 1 base from V and 6 bases from J, with 15 bases between. The CDR3 DNA follows: TGTGCCAGTAGTATAGGGAGAACGGGGGGCGATGGCTACACCTTC. Translating gives CASSIGRTGGDGYTF.

The CDR3 DNA sequence: TGTGCCACCGCGAGGGTGGATACGCAGTATTTT. Amino acids: CATARVDTQYF. The rearrangement links TRBV10-3 to TRBJ2-3, with D tentatively TRBD2 (5 bases). Trimming shortened V by 10 bases and J by 6 bases, and 11 bases separated the two germline ends. The CDR3 covers 11 residues. Germline V gene sequence: CDR1 ENHRY, CDR2 SYGVKD.

V is TRBV6-5 and J is TRBJ2-3; 9 bases map to TRBD2. V was clipped by 6 bases and J by 2 bases; unmatched bases: 6. Germline V CDR1 and CDR2: MNHEY, SVGAGI. This CDR3 spans 15 amino acids. Here the CDR3 reads CASRLLAGVTDTQYF. DNA of the CDR3: TGTGCCAGCAGATTGTTAGCGGGGGTCACAGATACGCAGTATTTT.

The rearrangement uses TRBV5-4 and TRBJ2-5, with TRBD1 matching over 7 bases. The CDR3 loop spans 16 amino acids. Unmatched junction bases numbered 10, after V lost 0 bases and J lost 5 bases. Germline CDR1 reads SGHNT; CDR2 reads YYREEE (reference sequence). Written as DNA, the CDR3 is TGTGCCAGCAGCTTGGATCCCGACAGGGTCGGTGAGACCCAGTACTTC. Translation: CASSLDPDRVGETQYF.

This clone occurred a few times. This chain connects TRBV5-6 to TRBJ1-5, with TRBD1 matching 9 bases. The CDR3 consists of 14 residues. Germline V lookup: CDR1 SGHDT, CDR2 YYEEEE. The V gene end was trimmed by 5 bases and the J gene end by 9 bases; junction bases not matched to a gene: 9. CDR3 region: CASSWGQGSRPQHF. The CDR3 DNA is TGTGCCAGCAGTTGGGGACAGGGCAGTCGGCCCCAGCATTTT.

The gene calls are TRBV5-5 and TRBJ2-7; 9 positions match TRBD1. Germline CDR1 and CDR2: SGHKS and YYEKEE (reference sequence). This CDR3 contains 17 residues. Trimming took 4 bases from V and 3 from J; bases not matched to a gene: 14. CDR3 sequence: CASSPTGQGSSLYEQYV. In nucleotides, the CDR3 is TGTGCCAGCAGCCCCACGGGACAGGGATCATCCCTCTACGAGCAGTACGTC.

In this sample, this clone turned up a few times. V usage is TRBV10-2 and J usage is TRBJ2-1; 7 nucleotides agree with TRBD1. The germline V gene encodes CDR1 WSHSY and CDR2 SAAADI. V dropped 2 bases and J dropped 7; count of bases not matched to a gene: 8. The CDR3 runs 15 residues. CDR3 bases: TGCGCCAGCAGTGAGGTAGCAGGGGGAATAAATGAGCAGTTCTTC. It specifies CASSEVAGGINEQFF.

V is TRBV7-9 and J is TRBJ2-1; D remains unclear. This CDR3 spans 15 amino acids. V dropped 6 bases and J dropped 0 bases, with 12 bases sitting between them. The germline CDR1 and CDR2 sequences are SEHNR and FQNEAQ (reference sequence). CDR3 in DNA: TGTGCCAGCAGTCATCCAGCTAGCTCCTACAATGAGCAGTTCTTC. The encoded protein is CASSHPASSYNEQFF.

The chain links TRBV10-1 to TRBJ1-3; D unclear. The CDR3 is made up of 13 amino acids. The germline V gene encodes CDR1 WNHNN and CDR2 SYGVQD (reference sequence). V lost 5 bases, J lost 4 bases, and 9 bases lay in between. As DNA, the CDR3 is TGCGCCAGCAGTTCGACGGGAGGAAACACCATATATTTT. It codes for CASSSTGGNTIYF.

This clone turned up a few times. V and J are TRBV12-3 or TRBV12-4 and TRBJ1-1; D uncertain. The CDR3 spans 12 residues. V lost 1 base to trimming and J lost 11 bases, with 11 bases between them. In DNA, the CDR3 is TGTGCCAGCAGTTTAGGGCGGTACCAGGCTTTCTTT. Protein: CASSLGRYQAFF.

This chain uses TRBV4-1 with TRBJ2-7, with TRBD2 matching over 11 bases. The germline V gene has CDR1 MGHRA and CDR2 YSYEKL. The J segment lost 0 bases and the V segment lost 0 bases, leaving 7 bases of the junction unmatched. The CDR3 is 18 residues long. CDR3 amino acids: CASSQDPGTSGTSYEQYV. CDR3 nucleotide sequence: TGCGCCAGCAGCCAAGATCCCGGGACTAGCGGAACCTCCTACGAGCAGTACGTC.

The gene calls are TRBV30 and TRBJ1-2; possibly TRBD1 for D (5 bases). Looked up from germline, CDR1 is GTSNPN and CDR2 is SVGIG (reference sequence). The CDR3 has 15 residues. V lost 5 bases and J lost 5, with 21 bases in between. CDR3 coding DNA: TGTGCCTGGGACCGGGCCAGGGAAGTGAAGTATGGCTACACCTTC. Protein product: CAWDRAREVKYGYTF.

This sequence joins TRBV3-1 (or the pseudogene TRBV3-2) and TRBJ2-3; D perhaps matches TRBD2 (5 bases). The germline CDR1 and CDR2 sequences are LGHDT and YNNKEL (reference sequence). V lost 3 bases to trimming and J lost 1 base, with 11 bases between them. There are 15 residues in the CDR3. The CDR3 nucleotides read TGTGCCAGCAGCCATACGGGGTATCGCACAGATACGCAGTATTTT. It translates to CASSHTGYRTDTQYF.

The chain combines TRBV28 with TRBJ1-1, with a weak D call TRBD1 (6 bases). Germline V gene sequence: CDR1 MDHEN, CDR2 SYDVKM. Trimming took 2 bases from V and 0 from J, leaving 13 bases between them. The CDR3 consists of 16 residues. The CDR3 spells CASSLADRHMNTEAFF. CDR3 coding DNA: TGTGCCAGCAGTTTAGCCGACAGGCACATGAACACTGAAGCTTTCTTT. Together with reference TRBV28 and TRBJ1-1, the CDR3 gives the full variable domain: DVKVTQSSRYLVKRTGEKVFLECVQDMDHENMFWYRQDPGLGLRLIYFSYDVKMKEKGDIPEGYSVSREKKERFSLILESASTNQTSMYLCASSLADRHMNTEAFFGQGTRLTVV.

This clone was recorded a few times. The chain carries TRBV2 and TRBJ1-2; D gene uncertain. The CDR3 is 15 amino acids. CDR1 is SNHLY, CDR2 FYNNEI, per germline. V lost 3 bases and J 1 base, leaving 12 bases between the germline ends. CDR3 DNA: TGTGCCAGCAGTGATCTAGTCCTTAGTAACTATGGCTACACCTTC. This sequence encodes CASSDLVLSNYGYTF.